Each of the 28 T cell receptor beta chains below was sequenced from the same sample in a study of post-analysis software for immune sequencing data. Carried by the TCR beta cDNA libraries were unique molecular identifiers. A single record per CDR3 protein comes from TCRdb applying MiXCR to the PCR reads. This table holds around 710,000 distinct CDR3 sequences, 35% to 55% found once. These receptors' antigens are unknown. General observations from the study: Higher frequency in patients than in controls was seen for roughly five TRBV segments, with TRBV5-6, TRBV5-1 and TRBV20-1 among them.

The material sequenced was blood. The receptors stem from a girl aged 5 to 17 with multiple sclerosis.

This clonotype has just a few counts. J is TRBJ2-7 and V is TRBV20-1; D is uncertain. Between the trimmed V and J ends, which lost 6 bases and 2 bases, there was a span of 17 bases. The CDR3 consists of 14 residues. Germline lookup yields CDR1 DFQATT and CDR2 SNEGSKA (reference sequence). The CDR3 coding sequence is TGCAGTGCACCCACAGAGACCAAAACCTACGAGCAGTACTTC. Its protein product is CSAPTETKTYEQYF.

The chain is built from TRBV28 and TRBJ2-7; D not resolved. From germline, CDR1 is MDHEN and CDR2 SYDVKM. CDR3 length: 13 residues. V dropped 2 bases and J dropped 3 bases, with 8 bases sitting between them. CDR3 DNA: TGTGCCAGCAGTTTAATCCCGAGCTACGAGCAGTACTTC. Protein: CASSLIPSYEQYF.

This rearrangement joins TRBV13 to TRBJ2-1; D unclear. CDR3 length: 16 amino acids. The V end was cut by 2 bases, the J end by 4 bases, with 15 bases between. From germline, CDR1 is PRHDT and CDR2 FYEKMQ (reference sequence). CDR3 amino acids: CASSLNHGPSYNEQFF. As DNA, the CDR3 is TGTGCCAGCAGCTTAAACCACGGTCCTTCTTACAATGAGCAGTTCTTC.

This clonotype appeared a few times. The chain has TRBV7-2 and TRBJ2-7; D might be TRBD2 (5 bases). Trimming left V 3 bases short and J 4 bases short, with 16 bases between. The CDR3 spans 15 residues. CDR1 is SGHTA, CDR2 FQGNSA, per germline. The CDR3 here is CASSFRGEIGYEQYF. CDR3 DNA: TGTGCCAGCAGCTTTCGGGGAGAAATAGGGTACGAGCAGTACTTC.

The genes are TRBV27 and TRBJ1-2, with D perhaps TRBD1 (6 bases). Trimming cost V 3 bases and J 1 base, with 21 bases left between them. This CDR3 has 18 residues. From germline, CDR1 is MNHEY and CDR2 SMNVEV (reference sequence). The CDR3 nucleotides are TGTGCCAGCAGTTTTCGGGGACCGGACAGACGCTTTAACTATGGCTACACCTTC. Translated, it gives CASSFRGPDRRFNYGYTF.

This rearrangement joins TRBV7-2 to TRBJ2-3, with D unresolved. Trimming shortened V by 2 bases and J by 2 bases, and 11 bases separated the two germline ends. The germline V gene encodes CDR1 SGHTA and CDR2 FQGNSA. The CDR3 runs 15 residues. The CDR3 sequence is CASSLLWGITDTQYF. In DNA, the CDR3 is TGTGCCAGCAGCTTATTGTGGGGAATCACAGATACGCAGTATTTT.

This clonotype was seen more than once but under ten times. The chain carries TRBV12-3 or TRBV12-4 and TRBJ2-2; D remains unclear. Trimming took off 3 bases at V and 5 bases at J, with 1 base between the two ends. The length of the CDR3 is 11 residues. The CDR3, as DNA: TGTGCCAGCAGTTTTACCGGGGAGCTGTTTTTT. Translated: CASSFTGELFF.

The gene calls are TRBV12-3 or TRBV12-4 and TRBJ2-1; 11 bases are a match to TRBD2. This CDR3 is built from 15 residues. The ends lost 7 bases at V and 4 bases at J; junction bases unmatched: 6. The CDR3 sequence is CASTPRTSGYNEQFF. Here the CDR3 DNA reads TGTGCCAGCACCCCGCGGACTAGCGGGTACAATGAGCAGTTCTTC.

In its sample, this clonotype was seen a few times. One end of the junction fails to match germline, which may point to a read error. This chain connects TRBV7-3 to TRBJ2-3; TRBD1 agrees at 7 bases. This CDR3 contains 15 residues. CDR1 and CDR2 (germline): SGHTA, FQGTGA. The CDR3 DNA sequence: TGTGCCCGCAGCTTACTCCCCCAGGGGGTAGATACGCAGTATTTT. Its protein product is CARSLLPQGVDTQYF.

V is TRBV4-3 and J is TRBJ2-2; D gene uncertain. The CDR3 is 15 residues long. Per germline, CDR1 LGHNA and CDR2 YSLEER. V was clipped by 2 bases and J by 3 bases, with 10 bases between them. The CDR3 nucleotides read TGCGCCAGCAGCCAAACTGTACAGTACACCGGGGAGCTGTTTTTT. It encodes CASSQTVQYTGELFF.

This clonotype was counted only a few times. V and J are TRBV7-8 and TRBJ2-7; weak D call: TRBD2 (6 bases). Germline-derived CDR1 and CDR2 are SGHVS and FQNEAQ. The V and J ends lost 5 bases and 1 base respectively, with 18 bases between them. CDR3 length equals 16 residues. The CDR3 DNA is TGTGCCAGCAGCGGGTCGGAGGGCTTTAGGTCCTACGAGCAGTACTTC. Translation: CASSGSEGFRSYEQYF.

J is TRBJ2-7 and V is TRBV4-2, with 7 bases aligning to TRBD2. This CDR3 spans 16 amino acids. CDR1 is LGHNA, CDR2 YNFKEQ, per germline. After removal of 0 bases from V and 0 bases from J, the junction contained 5 bases not matched to a gene. The chain's CDR3 is CASSQERAGSSYEQYF. DNA for the CDR3: TGTGCCAGCAGCCAAGAACGAGCGGGGAGCTCCTACGAGCAGTACTTC.

V is TRBV5-1 and J is TRBJ1-2; D possibly corresponds to TRBD1 (6 bases). The CDR3 length is 15 residues. Deletions cut 0 bases from V and 4 bases from J, with 13 bases between. Per germline, CDR1 SGHRS and CDR2 YFSETQ. CDR3 bases: TGCGCCAGCAGCTTGGAAGGGGGAGCTAGCTATGGCTACACCTTC. Translation: CASSLEGGASYGYTF.

This clonotype was detected only a few times. The rearrangement links TRBV20-1 to TRBJ2-1; TRBD2 aligns across 10 bases. The CDR3 is 14 residues long. Germline V gives CDR1 DFQATT, CDR2 SNEGSKA (reference sequence). J was trimmed by 7 bases and V by 4 bases; bases with no gene match: 7. CDR3: CSATGLAARNEQFF. In DNA, the CDR3 is TGCAGTGCTACTGGACTAGCGGCTCGGAATGAGCAGTTCTTC.

The chain employs TRBV11-2 and TRBJ1-4; D unresolved. This CDR3 spans 16 amino acids. The germline V gene encodes CDR1 SGHAT and CDR2 FQNNGV. Trimming removed 6 bases from V and 7 bases from J, with 21 bases in between. The CDR3 loop is CASSGGMAANSEKLFF. The CDR3 nucleotides are TGTGCCAGCAGTGGTGGGATGGCAGCAAATAGTGAAAAACTGTTTTTT.

The chain links TRBV29-1 to TRBJ2-1; D gene ambiguous. With 7 bases removed from V and 4 bases from J, the gap between germline ends came to 14 bases. CDR3 length: 13 amino acids. Germline V gene data show CDR1 as SQVTM and CDR2 as ANQGSEA. In DNA form, the CDR3 reads TGCAGCGAAAGGACCACAGAATACAATGAGCAGTTCTTC. Protein product: CSERTTEYNEQFF.

This clonotype appeared once. The V call is TRBV25-1, the J call TRBJ2-5; TRBD1 matches 9 bases. The germline V gene encodes CDR1 MGHDK and CDR2 SYGVNS. The CDR3 consists of 17 residues. The J segment lost 1 base and the V segment lost 1 base, leaving 7 bases of the junction unmatched. CDR3 DNA sequence: TGTGCCAGCAGTGAATGGCGGACAGGGGAACTCCAAGAGACCCAGTACTTC. The encoded protein is CASSEWRTGELQETQYF.

The J gene is TRBJ2-5, the V gene TRBV7-2; tentative D call: TRBD2 (5 bases). From germline, CDR1 is SGHTA and CDR2 FQGNSA. V was cut by 4 bases and J by 3 bases, with 18 bases left in between. The CDR3 loop spans 16 amino acids. The CDR3 sequence is CASSSTSGRAEETQYF. For the CDR3, the DNA is TGTGCCAGCAGCTCGACAAGCGGTAGGGCAGAAGAGACCCAGTACTTC.

This clonotype was picked up a small number of times. The chain couples TRBV27 to TRBJ2-7, with 8 bases identical to TRBD1. The CDR3 runs 15 residues. Losses at the gene ends were 5 bases for V and 3 bases for J; bases not matched to a gene: 9. Germline CDR1 reads MNHEY; CDR2 reads SMNVEV (reference sequence). CDR3 in amino acids: CASSEAGTGDYEQYF. The CDR3, as DNA: TGTGCCAGCAGTGAAGCCGGGACAGGCGACTACGAGCAGTACTTC.

This chain uses TRBV27 with TRBJ2-7; D is unresolved. Trimming pared 6 bases from V and 2 bases from J, leaving 14 bases between. Germline CDR1 MNHEY, CDR2 SMNVEV (reference sequence). This CDR3 contains 14 residues. CDR3 protein: CASSPRCQTYEQYF. CDR3 nucleotides: TGTGCCAGCAGCCCCCGGTGTCAGACCTACGAGCAGTACTTC.

The table lists this clonotype with a few counts. The chain combines TRBV5-1 with TRBJ2-5; D perhaps matches TRBD1 (6 bases). Judging by the DNA end, TRBJ2-7 fits better; the J call may be wrong. The CDR3 is 17 residues long. CDR1 SGHRS and CDR2 YFSETQ come from the germline V gene. CDR3 bases: TGCGCCAGCAGCTTGGCCGGGGCCAGCAGGGGTACCTACGAGCAGTACTTC. Encoded protein: CASSLAGASRGTYEQYF.

This clonotype has only a few counts. The V call is TRBV9, the J call TRBJ2-7; 7 nucleotides agree with TRBD2. V lost 3 bases to trimming and J lost 2 bases; unmatched junction nucleotides: 5. The germline gives CDR1 SGDLS, CDR2 YYNGEE. The CDR3 spans 14 residues. The DNA for the CDR3 is TGTGCCAGCAGCGAGACTAGCCGGGCCTACGAGCAGTACTTC. Translation: CASSETSRAYEQYF.

This chain connects TRBV7-6 to TRBJ2-7; 7 bases agree with TRBD2. V lost 5 bases and J lost 4; bases outside the gene matches: 11. This CDR3 spans 15 amino acids. Germline V gene data show CDR1 as SGHVS and CDR2 as FNYEAQ. The CDR3 is CASSAGGSSSYEQYF. For the CDR3, the DNA is TGTGCCAGCAGCGCCGGCGGGAGTAGCTCGTACGAGCAGTACTTC.

The chain combines TRBV7-9 with TRBJ1-1; no firm D call. V lost 5 bases, J lost 1 base, and 8 bases lay in between. In germline, CDR1 is SEHNR, CDR2 FQNEAQ (reference sequence). The CDR3 is 13 residues long. CDR3 sequence: CASSAGRNTEAFF. CDR3 in DNA: TGTGCCAGCAGCGCCGGACGGAACACTGAAGCTTTCTTT.

This clonotype was observed once. CDR3 sequence reads: CASSLASGMGGELFF. In DNA form, the CDR3 reads TGTGCCAGCAGCTTAGCCAGCGGGATGGGCGGGGAGCTGTTTTTT. The chain has TRBV7-2 and TRBJ2-2, with 7 bases matching TRBD2. The CDR3 is 15 amino acids. V trimming: 0 bases; J trimming: 7 bases; junction bases outside the gene matches: 5. Germline CDR1 and CDR2: SGHTA and FQGNSA.

CDR3 in DNA: TGTGCCAGCAGCCCCTTCGGGACTAGCGGGAGCTCCTACGAGCAGTACTTC. Amino acids: CASSPFGTSGSSYEQYF. The chain uses TRBV5-6 and TRBJ2-7; TRBD2 matches 14 bases. The J segment lost 0 bases and the V segment lost 4 bases, leaving 6 bases of the junction unmatched. Germline-derived CDR1 and CDR2 are SGHDT and YYEEEE. The CDR3 covers 17 residues.

This clonotype was seen only once. The rearrangement uses TRBV7-3 and TRBJ2-1; D gene unclear. Trimming took 1 base from V and 5 from J, leaving 21 bases between them. Germline V lookup: CDR1 SGHTA, CDR2 FQGTGA. There are 18 residues in the CDR3. The chain's CDR3 is CASSLIGLSPGSNNEQFF. In DNA form, the CDR3 reads TGTGCCAGCAGCTTAATAGGGCTTAGTCCGGGTTCAAACAATGAGCAGTTCTTC.

This clonotype showed up just a few times. The chain joins TRBV7-9 to TRBJ1-4; TRBD1 might be the D (6 bases). Trimming pared 2 bases from V and 8 bases from J, leaving 18 bases between. This CDR3 has 16 residues. Germline V CDR1 and CDR2: SEHNR, FQNEAQ (reference sequence). The DNA for the CDR3 is TGTGCCAGCAGCTTATTAATGGGGGCGCTGGAGGAAAAACTGTTTTTT. This encodes CASSLLMGALEEKLFF. Full variable domain (remainder filled in from reference TRBV7-9 and TRBJ1-4): DTGVSQNPRHKITKRGQNVTFRCDPISEHNRLYWYRQTLGQGPEFLTYFQNEAQLEKSRLLSDRFSAERPKGSFSTLEIQRTEQGDSAMYLCASSLLMGALEEKLFFGSGTQLSVL.